The 17 T cell receptor beta chains in this list originate from one sample, sequenced in a study of blood T cell repertoires in COVID-19. The table came from immunoSEQ multiplex PCR; TCRdb's copy has only in-frame clones and leaves some out. The sample has 190,000 or so clones; around nine tenths are singletons. Sequenced material: peripheral blood. The receptors stem from a woman under 30 who had recovered from COVID-19.

The rearrangement joins TRBV6-5 to TRBJ2-2, with TRBD1 matching 9 bases. Germline V gene data show CDR1 as MNHEY and CDR2 as SVGAGI. The junction had 4 bases not matched to a gene; V was cut back by 5 bases and J by 6 bases. The CDR3 extends over 14 amino acids. DNA for the CDR3: TGTGCCAGCAGTCGCCGACAGGGGGCCGGGGAGCTGTTTTTT. Amino acids: CASSRRQGAGELFF.

The chain employs TRBV7-2 and TRBJ2-7; 10 bases match TRBD1. The junction had 10 bases not matched to a gene; V was cut back by 0 bases and J by 5 bases. Germline-derived CDR1 and CDR2 are SGHTA and FQGNSA. The CDR3 is made up of 17 amino acids. This CDR3 reads CASSLAAWTGGKDEQYV. CDR3 nucleotides: TGTGCCAGCAGCTTAGCGGCCTGGACAGGGGGAAAGGACGAGCAGTACGTC.

The V and J genes are TRBV6-5 and TRBJ1-2; D is uncertain. V was clipped by 2 bases and J by 8 bases, with 6 bases between them. Germline V gene sequence: CDR1 MNHEY, CDR2 SVGAGI. The CDR3 has 11 amino acids. The CDR3 sequence is CASSYPGGYTF. The CDR3 bases are TGTGCCAGCAGTTACCCCGGGGGCTACACCTTC.

In this sample, this clone turned up once. The genes are TRBV4-3 and TRBJ2-7; D remains ambiguous. The CDR3 has 13 amino acids. V was shortened by 0 bases and J by 2 bases, with 5 bases between the two germline ends. CDR1 is LGHNA, CDR2 YSLEER, per germline. The CDR3, as DNA: TGCGCCAGCAGCCAAGAGACTCCCTACGAGCAGTACTTC. This sequence encodes CASSQETPYEQYF.

This clone was seen many times. The rearrangement links TRBV19 to TRBJ1-1; D gene unclear. V was pared by 3 bases and J by 1 base, with 9 bases between. Germline lookup yields CDR1 LNHDA and CDR2 SQIVND (reference sequence). The CDR3 spans 14 residues. The CDR3 DNA sequence: TGTGCCAGTAGTATGCGGCTATCGAACACTGAAGCTTTCTTT. It codes for CASSMRLSNTEAFF.

The genes are TRBV5-5 and TRBJ1-1, with 8 bases identical to TRBD1. The CDR3 is 16 residues long. The V and J ends lost 4 bases and 1 base, in that order; junction bases with no gene match: 9. Germline assignment: CDR1 SGHKS and CDR2 YYEKEE (reference sequence). In DNA, the CDR3 is TGTGCCAGCAGCCGACCTCAGGGGGCTGGGAACACTGAAGCTTTCTTT. It codes for CASSRPQGAGNTEAFF.

The V and J genes are TRBV5-1 and TRBJ2-7; D is perhaps TRBD2 (7 bases). Germline CDR1 SGHRS, CDR2 YFSETQ. The V end was cut by 2 bases, the J end by 0 bases, with 12 bases between. This CDR3 contains 15 residues. CDR3 sequence (DNA): TGCGCCAGCAGCTTTGGGGGCGGGAGCTCCTACGAGCAGTACTTC. It is translated as CASSFGGGSSYEQYF.

The V call is TRBV11-2, the J call TRBJ1-1; no clear D gene. Trimming left V 3 bases short and J 0 bases short, with 11 bases between. The CDR3 is 15 amino acids. Germline V gene data show CDR1 as SGHAT and CDR2 as FQNNGV. CDR3 sequence reads: CASSFGLIVNTEAFF. The CDR3 DNA sequence: TGTGCCAGCAGCTTCGGACTGATTGTGAACACTGAAGCTTTCTTT. Based on the CDR3 plus reference TRBV11-2 and TRBJ1-1, the full variable domain is EAGVAQSPRYKIIEKRQSVAFWCNPISGHATLYWYQQILGQGPKLLIQFQNNGVVDDSQLPKDRFSAERLKGVDSTLKIQPAKLEDSAVYLCASSFGLIVNTEAFFGQGTRLTVV.

By frequency in the sample, this clone is medium-sized. The chain uses TRBV2 and TRBJ2-2; possible D gene TRBD1, 5 bases. With 1 base removed from V and 3 bases from J, the gap between germline ends came to 9 bases. The germline CDR1 and CDR2 sequences are SNHLY and FYNNEI. The CDR3 length is 15 residues. CDR3 DNA: TGTGCCAGCAGTGAAGTCAGGGCTGACACCGGGGAGCTGTTTTTT. Encoded protein: CASSEVRADTGELFF.

This clone was observed a few times. The chain is built from TRBV10-3 and TRBJ1-2; D remains unclear. The CDR3 covers 16 residues. Germline V lookup: CDR1 ENHRY, CDR2 SYGVKD. Deletions cut 1 base from V and 2 bases from J, with 14 bases between. The CDR3 region has the DNA TGTGCCATCAGTGAGTGGTCGACGATGGAGAACTATGGCTACACCTTC. It translates to CAISEWSTMENYGYTF.

The chain recombines TRBV27 with TRBJ2-7, with 7 bases matching TRBD1. The length of the CDR3 is 13 residues. Per germline, CDR1 MNHEY and CDR2 SMNVEV (reference sequence). Losses at the gene ends were 7 bases for V and 1 base for J; bases not matched to a gene: 4. The CDR3 DNA sequence: TGTGCCAGCAAGGGGACAGTGTCCTACGAGCAGTACTTC. It codes for CASKGTVSYEQYF.

The chain links TRBV11-3 to TRBJ1-1; 7 bases are a match to TRBD1. With V trimmed by 1 base and J by 8 bases, 4 bases remained unmatched. The CDR3 runs to 13 residues. Germline CDR1 reads SGHNT; CDR2 reads YENEEA. In DNA, the CDR3 is TGTGCCAGCAGCTTAGGTATAGGGGGCGAAGCTTTCTTT. It translates to CASSLGIGGEAFF.

The chain combines TRBV19 with TRBJ1-3; perhaps TRBD1 as D (5 bases). Between the trimmed V and J ends, which lost 3 bases and 3 bases, there was a span of 9 bases. The CDR3 covers 14 residues. Germline V gene lookup returns CDR1 LNHDA and CDR2 SQIVND (reference sequence). CDR3 in DNA: TGTGCCAGTAGTATCGGGGGGTTTGGAAACACCATATATTTT. Its translation: CASSIGGFGNTIYF. The whole variable domain, filled in from reference TRBV19 and TRBJ1-3, reads DGGITQSPKYLFRKEGQNVTLSCEQNLNHDAMYWYRQDPGQGLRLIYYSQIVNDFQKGDIAEGYSVSREKKESFPLTVTSAQKNPTAFYLCASSIGGFGNTIYFGEGSWLTVV.

The chain uses TRBV5-5 and TRBJ2-3; D might be TRBD2 (6 bases). Germline V gene lookup returns CDR1 SGHKS and CDR2 YYEKEE (reference sequence). CDR3 length: 14 residues. V shed 4 bases and J shed 0 bases, with 9 bases lying between them. The CDR3, as DNA: TGTGCCAGCAGCCAGGGACTGAGCACAGATACGCAGTATTTT. It is translated as CASSQGLSTDTQYF. The full variable domain, completed using reference TRBV5-5 and TRBJ2-3, is DAGVTQSPTHLIKTRGQQVTLRCSPISGHKSVSWYQQVLGQGPQFIFQYYEKEERGRGNFPDRFSARQFPNYSSELNVNALLLGDSALYLCASSQGLSTDTQYFGPGTRLTVL.

This clone has a handful of counts. This sequence joins TRBV18 and TRBJ2-3; maybe TRBD1 (6 bases). Trimming cost V 3 bases and J 2 bases, with 18 bases left between them. The CDR3 contains 17 residues. Germline loops: CDR1 KGHSH, CDR2 LQKENI. In DNA form, the CDR3 reads TGTGCCAGCTCACCCCCCGCAGGGGATAGTCTCACAGATACGCAGTATTTT. It encodes CASSPPAGDSLTDTQYF.

The rearrangement links TRBV27 to TRBJ2-2, with D possibly TRBD1 on 5 matching bases. The CDR3 consists of 16 residues. V was trimmed by 3 bases and J by 4 bases, leaving 15 bases between them. Looked up from germline, CDR1 is MNHEY and CDR2 is SMNVEV (reference sequence). In DNA, the CDR3 is TGTGCCAGCAGTTTTGTGATGGGGCCGAGCACCGGGGAGCTGTTTTTT. Translated: CASSFVMGPSTGELFF.

The V call is TRBV7-2, the J call TRBJ1-2; no clear D. In germline, CDR1 is SGHTA, CDR2 FQGNSA. The CDR3 runs to 12 residues. V dropped 3 bases and J dropped 4 bases, with 6 bases sitting between them. The CDR3 DNA follows: TGTGCCAGCAGCTTTTCAGTCTATGGCTACACCTTC. It is translated as CASSFSVYGYTF.